The 26 T cell receptor beta chains below were found in one sample sequenced in a study of blood T cell repertoires in COVID-19. Clones were sequenced by immunoSEQ multiplex PCR, and TCRdb holds only the in-frame ones, with some missing. This table has roughly 140,000 clones, 80% appearing once. Sample: peripheral blood. The receptors stem from a man aged 70 or older who had recovered from COVID-19.

The V call is TRBV7-3, the J call TRBJ2-1; 8 bases are shared with TRBD2. CDR3 length: 16 residues. From germline, CDR1 is SGHTA and CDR2 FQGTGA. V lost 0 bases, J lost 7 bases, and 8 bases stayed unmatched. The CDR3 region is CASSLTAAGGENEQFF. As DNA, the CDR3 is TGTGCCAGCAGCTTAACGGCCGCGGGAGGTGAGAATGAGCAGTTCTTC. The full variable domain, rest sourced from reference TRBV7-3 and TRBJ2-1, is GAGVSQTPSNKVTEKGKYVELRCDPISGHTALYWYRQSLGQGPEFLIYFQGTGAADDSGLPNDRFFAVRPEGSVSTLKIQRTERGDSAVYLCASSLTAAGGENEQFFGPGTRLTVL.

CDR3 residues: CASSYSTGNGYTF. The DNA of the CDR3 is TGTGCCAGCAGTTACTCGACAGGGAACGGCTACACCTTC. The genes are TRBV6-2 or TRBV6-3 and TRBJ1-2; TRBD1 agrees at 7 bases. The J segment lost 8 bases and the V segment lost 0 bases, leaving 3 bases of the junction unmatched. Germline V gene data show CDR1 as MNHEY and CDR2 as SVGEGT. This CDR3 has 13 residues.

This chain links TRBV29-1 with TRBJ2-3, with D perhaps matching TRBD1 (6 bases). The germline V gene encodes CDR1 SQVTM and CDR2 ANQGSEA. The CDR3 covers 13 residues. The V end was cut by 7 bases, the J end by 3 bases, with 14 bases between. CDR3 DNA: TGCAGCGGGCGACAGGACATTACAGATACGCAGTATTTT. This sequence encodes CSGRQDITDTQYF.

CDR3 nucleotide sequence: TGCGCCAGCAGCCAAGATACCCAGGGGACCTACGAGCAGTACTTC. This gives the protein CASSQDTQGTYEQYF. The V and J genes are TRBV4-1 and TRBJ2-7; D might be TRBD1 (6 bases). Between the trimmed V and J ends, which lost 0 bases and 2 bases, there was a span of 11 bases. Germline V gene data show CDR1 as MGHRA and CDR2 as YSYEKL. This CDR3 has 15 residues.

The rearrangement uses TRBV7-8 and TRBJ2-7; the match to TRBD1 covers 8 bases. Trimming removed 1 base from V and 3 bases from J; junction bases left unmatched: 5. This CDR3 region has 15 residues. From germline, CDR1 is SGHVS and CDR2 FQNEAQ. The CDR3 sequence is CASSLGQGAFYEQYF. The CDR3 DNA is TGTGCCAGCAGCTTAGGGCAGGGGGCATTCTACGAGCAGTACTTC.

The V gene is TRBV5-6, the J gene TRBJ2-5; 9 nucleotides line up with TRBD1. V lost 4 bases, J lost 2 bases, and 6 bases stayed unmatched. CDR1 and CDR2 from the germline V gene are SGHDT and YYEEEE. CDR3 length: 15 amino acids. CDR3 protein: CASSPDRGMQETQYF. The CDR3 bases are TGTGCCAGCAGCCCGGACAGGGGAATGCAAGAGACCCAGTACTTC.

V is TRBV13 and J is TRBJ2-1, with TRBD2 matching over 15 bases. Trimming removed 5 bases from V and 9 bases from J; junction bases left unmatched: 8. The germline V gene encodes CDR1 PRHDT and CDR2 FYEKMQ (reference sequence). CDR3 length equals 16 residues. The CDR3, as DNA: TGTGCCAGCAGCGAGGGACTAGCGGGAGGATTGAGTGAGCAGTTCTTC. Its translation: CASSEGLAGGLSEQFF.

This rearrangement joins TRBV5-4 to TRBJ2-2, with 10 bases fitting TRBD1. This CDR3 spans 16 amino acids. J was trimmed by 4 bases and V by 4 bases; bases with no gene match: 7. The V gene's germline CDR1 is SGHNT and CDR2 YYREEE (reference sequence). CDR3 coding DNA: TGTGCCAGCAGCCGCGCCTGGACAGGGGGCACCGGGGAGCTGTTTTTT. The encoded protein is CASSRAWTGGTGELFF.

The rearrangement joins TRBV18 to TRBJ2-1; 13 nucleotides agree with TRBD2. V lost 2 bases and J lost 5; bases outside the gene matches: 0. The CDR3 consists of 15 residues. Germline V gene lookup returns CDR1 KGHSH and CDR2 LQKENI. CDR3 region: CASSPGLAGDNEQFF. CDR3 nucleotide sequence: TGTGCCAGCTCACCAGGACTAGCGGGGGACAATGAGCAGTTCTTC.

The rearrangement links TRBV11-2 to TRBJ1-3; D call uncertain. The CDR3 spans 13 residues. The germline V gene has CDR1 SGHAT and CDR2 FQNNGV. Deletions cut 3 bases from V and 4 bases from J, with 7 bases between. Here the CDR3 reads CASSFLQGNTIYF. In DNA form, the CDR3 reads TGTGCCAGCAGCTTTCTACAGGGAAACACCATATATTTT.

The chain recombines TRBV19 with TRBJ1-1; 7 positions agree with TRBD1. The junction had 3 bases not matched to a gene; V was cut back by 8 bases and J by 0 bases. This CDR3 region has 13 residues. Germline V gene data show CDR1 as LNHDA and CDR2 as SQIVND (reference sequence). The CDR3 region is CASLGQLNTEAFF. The CDR3 region has the DNA TGTGCCAGTCTGGGACAGCTGAACACTGAAGCTTTCTTT.

The rearrangement links TRBV6-6 to TRBJ2-2, with 7 bases fitting TRBD2. Trimming cost V 7 bases and J 0 bases; bases outside gene matches: 8. The CDR3 is 16 residues long. The germline gives CDR1 MNHNY, CDR2 SVGAGI (reference sequence). The CDR3 DNA sequence: TGTGCCAGCACCGGGACTACTGGCGCGAACACCGGGGAGCTGTTTTTT. Protein product: CASTGTTGANTGELFF.

The chain couples TRBV3-1 (or the pseudogene TRBV3-2) to TRBJ2-1, with 7 bases lining up with TRBD2. V gave up 4 bases and J gave up 7 bases; unmatched junction bases: 7. The germline CDR1 and CDR2 sequences are LGHDT and YNNKEL (reference sequence). CDR3 length equals 14 residues. CDR3 in DNA: TGTGCCAGCAGCCTAGCGGGCTATGAAAATGAGCAGTTCTTC. Translated, it gives CASSLAGYENEQFF.

J is TRBJ2-7 and V is TRBV4-1, with D unresolved. Looked up from germline, CDR1 is MGHRA and CDR2 is YSYEKL. The V and J ends lost 4 bases and 3 bases respectively, with 10 bases between them. This CDR3 spans 13 amino acids. CDR3 in amino acids: CASSLQPGYEQYF. The DNA for the CDR3 is TGCGCCAGCAGCCTACAACCGGGCTACGAGCAGTACTTC.

The V gene is TRBV7-9, the J gene TRBJ1-5, with a tentative D call TRBD1 (6 bases). The CDR3 loop spans 16 amino acids. Trimming removed 4 bases at V and 5 bases at J, with 18 bases between. Germline V CDR1 and CDR2: SEHNR, FQNEAQ (reference sequence). The CDR3 here is CASSSSRDTTDQPQHF. The CDR3 DNA is TGTGCCAGCAGCTCGTCCCGGGACACAACCGATCAGCCCCAGCATTTT.

The chain carries TRBV18 and TRBJ2-7, with TRBD1 identical over 7 bases. Germline V CDR1 and CDR2: KGHSH, LQKENI. V shed 4 bases, J shed 2 bases, and the junction held 5 bases outside the gene matches. This CDR3 region has 14 residues. The CDR3, as DNA: TGTGCCAGCTCACTTAACAGGGGACCCTACGAGCAGTACTTC. Its protein is CASSLNRGPYEQYF.

The genes are TRBV4-1 and TRBJ2-5; D remains unclear. V was cut by 1 base and J by 7 bases, with 10 bases left in between. CDR3 length equals 13 residues. CDR1 and CDR2 from the germline V gene are MGHRA and YSYEKL. CDR3 nucleotide sequence: TGCGCCAGCAGCCAAGGTCTAGGCGGGACCCAGTACTTC. Amino acids: CASSQGLGGTQYF.

The chain carries TRBV4-1 and TRBJ2-7, with 9 bases aligning to TRBD1. V lost 4 bases, J lost 4 bases, and 8 bases stayed unmatched. This CDR3 has 15 amino acids. CDR1 is MGHRA and CDR2 is YSYEKL in the germline V gene. The CDR3 sequence: CASSLGQGGPYEQYF. Written as DNA, the CDR3 is TGCGCCAGCAGCCTGGGACAGGGAGGTCCGTACGAGCAGTACTTC.

This clone was observed a single time. This may be a read error, as it is one base from a much larger clone. This sample includes further DNA sequences coding for the same CDR3. The rearrangement joins TRBV7-8 to TRBJ2-1, with TRBD2 matching over 11 bases. The germline gives CDR1 SGHVS, CDR2 FQNEAQ. The CDR3 totals 19 residues. In nucleotides, the CDR3 is TGTGCCAGCAGCCCCTTTGCGGGAGTAGCGGGAGGGCCCTACAATGAGCAATTCTTC. It yields the protein CASSPFAGVAGGPYNEQFF.

This clone was detected many times. This rearrangement joins TRBV4-3 to TRBJ2-2; 9 bases line up with TRBD2. The V gene end was trimmed by 8 bases and the J gene end by 7 bases; junction bases not matched to a gene: 8. The CDR3 has 14 amino acids. Germline CDR1 LGHNA, CDR2 YSLEER. The CDR3: CASPGTSSVGELFF. CDR3 bases: TGCGCCAGCCCAGGGACTAGCTCAGTCGGGGAGCTGTTTTTT.

This sequence joins TRBV30 and TRBJ2-2; 8 positions match TRBD2. With 3 bases clipped from V and 4 bases from J, the junction kept 7 bases outside the gene matches. Germline V gene lookup returns CDR1 GTSNPN and CDR2 SVGIG (reference sequence). This CDR3 spans 15 amino acids. CDR3: CAWSKRAGGTGELFF. CDR3 sequence (DNA): TGTGCCTGGAGCAAGCGGGCGGGGGGCACCGGGGAGCTGTTTTTT.

J is TRBJ2-7 and V is TRBV5-1; the match to TRBD1 covers 10 bases. The CDR3 has 15 amino acids. J lost 2 bases, V lost 0 bases, and 2 bases had no gene match. The germline gives CDR1 SGHRS, CDR2 YFSETQ. As DNA, the CDR3 is TGCGCCAGCAGCTTGGGGACAGGGGGACCCTACGAGCAGTACTTC. Its translation: CASSLGTGGPYEQYF.

The chain links TRBV14 to TRBJ2-1; 14 nucleotides line up with TRBD2. CDR3 length: 18 amino acids. Trimming cost V 6 bases and J 2 bases; bases outside gene matches: 9. CDR1 SGHDN and CDR2 FVKESK come from the germline V gene. The CDR3 is CASSRRTSGRNPYNEQFF. CDR3 sequence (DNA): TGTGCCAGCAGTCGAAGGACTAGCGGGAGGAACCCCTACAATGAGCAGTTCTTC.

The chain has TRBV4-3 and TRBJ2-1; the D gene is possibly TRBD1 (5 bases). Trimming removed 4 bases at V and 0 bases at J, with 19 bases between. The CDR3 consists of 18 residues. CDR1 and CDR2 from the germline V gene are LGHNA and YSLEER. CDR3 residues: CASSPTLTEPLSYNEQFF. The CDR3 bases are TGCGCCAGCAGCCCGACACTGACAGAGCCCCTCTCCTACAATGAGCAGTTCTTC.

The chain is built from TRBV4-3 and TRBJ2-3, with D unclear. Per the germline V gene, CDR1 is LGHNA and CDR2 is YSLEER. V lost 0 bases and J lost 5, with 6 bases in between. The CDR3 runs to 13 residues. The CDR3 here is CASSQDIRDTQYF. The CDR3 DNA is TGCGCCAGCAGCCAAGATATTAGAGATACGCAGTATTTT.

V is TRBV27 and J is TRBJ2-7; 8 bases are shared with TRBD1. Germline-derived CDR1 and CDR2 are MNHEY and SMNVEV (reference sequence). This CDR3 comprises 13 residues. J gave up 3 bases and V 5 bases, and 3 bases lay outside the gene matches. CDR3 protein: CASSGDRGYEQYF. CDR3 sequence (DNA): TGTGCCAGCAGTGGCGACAGGGGCTACGAGCAGTACTTC.